Many counts were recorded for the clone carrying this T cell receptor beta chain. Its antigen is unknown. The sample is drawn from a study of CD8 T cells in ankylosing spondylitis. Study results and caveats: About 8 highly homologous variants made up a TCR beta motif that seemed to typify ankylosing spondylitis blood. Earlier studies detected some motif variants in reactive arthritis synovial fluid and blood. Within matched ankylosing spondylitis synovial fluid, disease-linked clones were reportedly significantly enriched. Disease-linked clones bore a CD8+ phenotype, appearing relatively rarely in peripheral blood.

The CDR3 runs 17 residues. Germline V CDR1 and CDR2: MGHRA, YSYEKL. After removal of 0 bases from V and 8 bases from J, the junction contained 7 bases not matched to a gene. Libraries for TCR beta were made by quantitative 5'-RACE with molecular barcodes. TCRdb re-called the 5' RACE reads with MiXCR, one entry per CDR3 protein. There are approximately 540,000 distinct CDR3 sequences in the sample; roughly 13% occur only once, and around 7% lies in the top ten. The sequenced material came from blood, either unsorted or a sorted T cell fraction (not recorded which). The V gene is TRBV4-1, the J gene TRBJ2-1; 13 bases align to TRBD2. The TCR was taken from a male donor with ankylosing spondylitis. The CDR3 DNA reads TGCGCCAGCAGCCAAGAACTAGCGGGAGGGCCACGTCATGAGCAGTTCTTC. This codes for CASSQELAGGPRHEQFF.